Listed here are 30 T cell receptor beta chains from one sample, sequenced in a study of T cells after somatic rescue of genetic block. Assay used: immunoSEQ multiplex PCR; TCRdb lists only in-frame clones, some missing. This table holds approximately 11,000 clones, under 85% found once. Sequencing was done on a sample of peripheral blood mononuclear cells (PBMCs). The receptors come from a boy between 10 and 17 years old.

A single count supports this clone. CDR3 nucleotides: TGTGCCAGCAGGGATGGGGTGAACACTGAAGCTTTCTTT. The encoded protein is CASRDGVNTEAFF. The chain combines TRBV5-4 with TRBJ1-1; D is unresolved. Trimming removed 5 bases at V and 0 bases at J, with 8 bases between. The CDR3 sequence is 13 residues long. Looked up from germline, CDR1 is SGHNT and CDR2 is YYREEE (reference sequence).

The gene calls are TRBV19 and TRBJ1-2, with TRBD1 as a possible D gene (5 bases). Looked up from germline, CDR1 is LNHDA and CDR2 is SQIVND (reference sequence). The CDR3 is made up of 15 amino acids. V lost 3 bases, J lost 7 bases, and 18 bases lay in between. The CDR3 here is CASSMRARRGFGYTF. DNA of the CDR3: TGTGCCAGTAGTATGAGGGCCCGGCGGGGGTTTGGCTACACCTTC.

The chain is built from TRBV4-1 and TRBJ1-1, with 8 bases matching TRBD1. V was pared by 0 bases and J by 5 bases, with 5 bases of the junction left unmatched. Germline CDR1 is MGHRA and CDR2 is YSYEKL. The CDR3 is 15 amino acids. In nucleotides, the CDR3 is TGCGCCAGCAGCCAAGATACAGGGGGGGAGACTGAAGCTTTCTTT. This codes for CASSQDTGGETEAFF.

This chain links TRBV6-6 with TRBJ2-2; D remains ambiguous. The CDR3 loop spans 13 amino acids. The V end was cut by 0 bases, the J end by 9 bases, with 8 bases between. From germline, CDR1 is MNHNY and CDR2 SVGAGI (reference sequence). CDR3 DNA: TGTGCCAGCAGTTACTCAGGTGGCCGGGAGCTGTTTTTT. It codes for CASSYSGGRELFF.

The V gene is TRBV7-2, the J gene TRBJ1-2; 8 bases align to TRBD1. J lost 7 bases, V lost 5 bases, and 9 bases had no gene match. CDR1 and CDR2 from the germline V gene are SGHTA and FQGNSA. This CDR3 spans 14 amino acids. Here the CDR3 DNA reads TGTGCCAGCAGCACAGACAGGGGTGAACGTGGCTACACCTTC. Encoded protein: CASSTDRGERGYTF.

This sequence joins TRBV5-1 and TRBJ1-6; no firm D call. The CDR3 has 14 residues. Germline V CDR1 and CDR2: SGHRS, YFSETQ. The V and J ends lost 4 bases and 7 bases respectively, with 12 bases between them. The CDR3 sequence: CASSILTANSPLHF. The CDR3 DNA sequence: TGCGCCAGCAGCATACTCACGGCCAATTCACCCCTCCACTTT.

This chain joins TRBV4-3 and TRBJ2-5; D unclear. The V end was cut by 0 bases, the J end by 11 bases, with 16 bases between. The CDR3 totals 14 residues. From germline, CDR1 is LGHNA and CDR2 YSLEER. CDR3 sequence: CASSQEEGGYEQYF. Here the CDR3 DNA reads TGCGCCAGCAGCCAAGAGGAAGGTGGGTATGAGCAGTACTTC.

In this sample, this clone turned up once. The chain uses TRBV5-1 and TRBJ2-7; TRBD1 matches at 9 bases. V dropped 0 bases and J dropped 4; count of bases not matched to a gene: 8. The CDR3 covers 16 residues. Germline V gene data show CDR1 as SGHRS and CDR2 as YFSETQ. The CDR3 is CASSLGTGGFFYEQYF. For the CDR3, the DNA is TGCGCCAGCAGCTTGGGCACAGGGGGCTTTTTTTACGAGCAGTACTTC.

The J gene is TRBJ1-6, the V gene TRBV4-3, with no clear D. Germline V gene lookup returns CDR1 LGHNA and CDR2 YSLEER. The V gene lost 0 bases and the J gene lost 8 bases, with 8 bases spanning the gap. This CDR3 comprises 14 residues. The CDR3 DNA is TGCGCCAGCAGCCAAGATAATATGGATTCACCCCTCCACTTT. Protein sequence: CASSQDNMDSPLHF.

The chain carries TRBV5-5 and TRBJ1-3; possibly TRBD1 for D (6 bases). The germline V gene has CDR1 SGHKS and CDR2 YYEKEE (reference sequence). This CDR3 comprises 14 residues. V was cut by 1 base and J by 2 bases, with 7 bases left in between. The CDR3 nucleotides read TGTGCCAGCAGCTTGACAGGGACTGGAAACACCATATATTTT. Amino acids: CASSLTGTGNTIYF.

This clone was recorded once. The chain combines TRBV27 with TRBJ2-7; D remains ambiguous. Germline V CDR1 and CDR2: MNHEY, SMNVEV (reference sequence). V was cut by 5 bases and J by 12 bases, with 20 bases left in between. CDR3 length: 13 residues. CDR3 sequence reads: CASSPTIGALLYF. Here the CDR3 DNA reads TGTGCCAGCAGTCCTACCATCGGTGCTCTATTGTACTTC.

The chain is built from TRBV4-3 and TRBJ2-1, with 8 bases aligning to TRBD2. After removal of 0 bases from V and 8 bases from J, the junction contained 9 bases not matched to a gene. CDR1 is LGHNA, CDR2 YSLEER, per germline. This CDR3 contains 16 residues. DNA for the CDR3: TGCGCCAGCAGCCAAGAGAGTCTAGCGGGCCGCGATGAGCAGTTCTTC. Amino acid sequence: CASSQESLAGRDEQFF.

The gene calls are TRBV11-3 and TRBJ2-3, with TRBD2 identical over 9 bases. The V gene end was trimmed by 3 bases and the J gene end by 8 bases; junction bases not matched to a gene: 6. Germline CDR1 is SGHNT and CDR2 is YENEEA. The CDR3 runs to 14 residues. CDR3: CASSFFSGSVTQYF. The CDR3 DNA reads as TGTGCCAGCAGCTTCTTTAGCGGGAGCGTTACGCAGTATTTT.

J is TRBJ2-6 and V is TRBV2; D gene ambiguous. The germline gives CDR1 SNHLY, CDR2 FYNNEI. Trimming pared 10 bases from V and 1 base from J, leaving 17 bases between. This CDR3 is built from 16 residues. The CDR3 DNA sequence: TGTGCCACCGAAGCGCGTTTCCCTTCTGGGGCCAACGTCCTGACTTTC. Amino acids: CATEARFPSGANVLTF.

To note about this clone: The junction departs from the called germline gene at one end, perhaps through a read error. The chain employs TRBV7-2 and TRBJ2-2; D might be TRBD2 (6 bases). The CDR3 totals 16 residues. The germline V gene encodes CDR1 SGHTA and CDR2 FQGNSA. The CDR3 region has the DNA TGTGCCAGCACCTTATTTTGGGGACTCCCAACCGGGGAGCTGTTTTTT. Translation gives CASTLFWGLPTGELFF.

There are a few counts of this clone. J is TRBJ2-1 and V is TRBV15; 11 nucleotides match TRBD2. The germline V gene encodes CDR1 LNHNV and CDR2 YYDKDF (reference sequence). This CDR3 has 18 residues. V shed 2 bases, J shed 3 bases, and the junction held 9 bases outside the gene matches. The CDR3 coding sequence is TGTGCCACCAGCAGATCCCAACTAGCGGGAGCCTACTACAATGAGCAGTTCTTC. This encodes CATSRSQLAGAYYNEQFF.

The chain carries TRBV18 and TRBJ2-3; no clear D. Germline V CDR1 and CDR2: KGHSH, LQKENI. This CDR3 is 12 amino acids long. V gave up 4 bases and J gave up 5 bases, with 7 bases separating them. The CDR3 nucleotides read TGTGCCAGCTCACAGGAAGTAGATACGCAGTATTTT. Translation: CASSQEVDTQYF.

The chain couples TRBV7-9 to TRBJ2-1; D gene ambiguous. CDR3 length: 13 amino acids. Per germline, CDR1 SEHNR and CDR2 FQNEAQ (reference sequence). V was clipped by 1 base and J by 10 bases, with 11 bases between them. CDR3: CASSLGLHDEQFF. The DNA of the CDR3 is TGTGCCAGCAGCTTAGGCTTACACGACGAGCAGTTCTTC.

The chain couples TRBV7-9 to TRBJ2-5; D might be TRBD1 or TRBD2, each matching 5 bases. V was clipped by 3 bases and J by 4 bases, with 9 bases between them. This CDR3 comprises 13 residues. Germline CDR1 is SEHNR and CDR2 is FQNEAQ (reference sequence). CDR3 in DNA: TGTGCCAGCAGCTTGGGGACGGGAGAGACCCAGTACTTC. Translation: CASSLGTGETQYF.

This clone has a handful of counts. The chain couples TRBV25-1 to TRBJ2-2, with 7 positions matching TRBD2. CDR3 size: 16 residues. Germline CDR1 and CDR2: MGHDK and SYGVNS. Trimming took 3 bases from V and 4 from J; bases not matched to a gene: 8. CDR3 region: CASSDPLGGFTGELFF. The DNA of the CDR3 is TGTGCCAGCAGTGATCCCCTGGGAGGGTTCACCGGGGAGCTGTTTTTT.

The chain recombines TRBV7-2 with TRBJ2-5, with unresolved D. Germline V CDR1 and CDR2: SGHTA, FQGNSA. This CDR3 has 12 residues. Trimming cost V 2 bases and J 7 bases, with 8 bases left between them. The CDR3 DNA reads as TGTGCCAGCAGCTTAATATCGAGGACCCAGTACTTC. Protein sequence: CASSLISRTQYF. Based on the CDR3 plus reference TRBV7-2 and TRBJ2-5, the full variable domain is GAGVSQSPSNKVTEKGKDVELRCDPISGHTALYWYRQSLGQGLEFLIYFQGNSAPDKSGLPSDRFSAERTGGSVSTLTIQRTQQEDSAVYLCASSLISRTQYFGPGTRLLVL.

V and J are TRBV4-1 and TRBJ2-1; possible D gene TRBD1, 6 bases. The CDR3 extends over 16 amino acids. The V gene lost 4 bases and the J gene lost 4 bases, with 17 bases spanning the gap. The germline V gene encodes CDR1 MGHRA and CDR2 YSYEKL. CDR3 residues: CASSRPPGTRYNEQFF. CDR3 bases: TGCGCCAGCAGCCGACCCCCCGGGACACGATACAATGAGCAGTTCTTC.

The CDR3 is CASSHGQGLAGEQFF. As DNA, the CDR3 is TGCGCCAGCAGCCACGGACAGGGACTAGCAGGTGAGCAGTTCTTC. This sequence joins TRBV4-1 and TRBJ2-1, with a weak D call TRBD2 (9 bases). CDR3 size: 15 residues. Per germline, CDR1 MGHRA and CDR2 YSYEKL. Trimming stripped 3 bases from V and 9 bases from J, with 18 bases between.

This chain connects TRBV2 to TRBJ1-5; no clear D gene. V was clipped by 6 bases and J by 1 base, with 13 bases between them. The germline V gene has CDR1 SNHLY and CDR2 FYNNEI. The CDR3 runs 15 residues. The chain's CDR3 is CASRQPGRSNQPQHF. CDR3 in DNA: TGTGCCAGCAGGCAGCCCGGCAGAAGCAATCAGCCCCAGCATTTT.

This clone was counted only a few times. V usage is TRBV29-1 and J usage is TRBJ1-1; D possibly corresponds to TRBD1 (5 bases). The CDR3 spans 15 residues. Trimming removed 1 base at V and 4 bases at J, with 16 bases between. The germline gives CDR1 SQVTM, CDR2 ANQGSEA. The CDR3 reads CSVEGDYRGSTEAFF. For the CDR3, the DNA is TGCAGCGTTGAAGGAGATTATAGGGGTTCCACTGAAGCTTTCTTT. Variable domain in full (rest from reference TRBV29-1 and TRBJ1-1): SAVISQKPSRDICQRGTSLTIQCQVDSQVTMMFWYRQQPGQSLTLIATANQGSEATYESGFVIDKFPISRPNLTFSTLTVSNMSPEDSSIYLCSVEGDYRGSTEAFFGQGTRLTVV.

The V and J genes are TRBV4-1 and TRBJ2-3; D is unresolved. From germline, CDR1 is MGHRA and CDR2 YSYEKL. Between the trimmed V and J ends, which lost 2 bases and 4 bases, there was a span of 13 bases. This CDR3 has 15 amino acids. For the CDR3, the DNA is TGCGCCAGCAGCCAAATCGCGTCAATCCCAGATACGCAGTATTTT. It encodes CASSQIASIPDTQYF.

The gene calls are TRBV7-2 and TRBJ2-7, with 7 bases lining up with TRBD2. The CDR3 spans 15 residues. Germline V gene lookup returns CDR1 SGHTA and CDR2 FQGNSA. V shed 2 bases and J 0 bases; nucleotides not matched to a gene: 4. CDR3 in amino acids: CASSLSWEGSYEQYF. CDR3 bases: TGTGCCAGCAGCTTATCGTGGGAGGGCTCCTACGAGCAGTACTTC. Based on the CDR3 plus reference TRBV7-2 and TRBJ2-7, the full variable domain is GAGVSQSPSNKVTEKGKDVELRCDPISGHTALYWYRQSLGQGLEFLIYFQGNSAPDKSGLPSDRFSAERTGGSVSTLTIQRTQQEDSAVYLCASSLSWEGSYEQYFGPGTRLTVT.

The rearrangement links TRBV7-7 to TRBJ2-3; D assignment may be TRBD1 or TRBD2 (5 bases each). Trimming took 3 bases from V and 2 from J, leaving 6 bases between them. In germline, CDR1 is SSHAT, CDR2 FNYEAQ (reference sequence). The CDR3 covers 13 residues. This chain's CDR3 is CASSLGTTDTQYF. As DNA, the CDR3 is TGTGCCAGCAGCTTGGGGACCACAGATACGCAGTATTTT.

The V and J genes are TRBV4-2 and TRBJ1-4; 7 bases are a match to TRBD1. CDR3 size: 16 residues. V lost 3 bases and J lost 6; bases outside the gene matches: 10. Germline CDR1 is LGHNA and CDR2 is YNFKEQ. CDR3 sequence: CASSHLPGTADEKLFF. The CDR3 region has the DNA TGTGCCAGCAGCCATCTCCCCGGGACAGCTGATGAAAAACTGTTTTTT.

The chain carries TRBV15 and TRBJ1-1, with 8 bases aligning to TRBD1. Germline CDR1 is LNHNV and CDR2 is YYDKDF (reference sequence). J was trimmed by 3 bases and V by 5 bases; bases with no gene match: 5. This CDR3 contains 14 residues. CDR3 bases: TGTGCCACCAGCTCACAGGGGGGTGACACTGAAGCTTTCTTT. It encodes CATSSQGGDTEAFF.